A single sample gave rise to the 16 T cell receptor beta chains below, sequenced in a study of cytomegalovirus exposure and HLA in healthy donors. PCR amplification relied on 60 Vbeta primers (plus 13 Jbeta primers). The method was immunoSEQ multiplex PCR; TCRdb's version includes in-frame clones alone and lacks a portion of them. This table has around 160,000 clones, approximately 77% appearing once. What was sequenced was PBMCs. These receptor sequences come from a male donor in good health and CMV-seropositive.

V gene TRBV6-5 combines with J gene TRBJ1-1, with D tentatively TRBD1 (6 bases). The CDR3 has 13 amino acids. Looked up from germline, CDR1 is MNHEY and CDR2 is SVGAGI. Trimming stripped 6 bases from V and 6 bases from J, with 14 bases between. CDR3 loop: CASSSGHGAEAFF. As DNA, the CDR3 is TGTGCCAGCAGCTCGGGACACGGAGCTGAAGCTTTCTTT.

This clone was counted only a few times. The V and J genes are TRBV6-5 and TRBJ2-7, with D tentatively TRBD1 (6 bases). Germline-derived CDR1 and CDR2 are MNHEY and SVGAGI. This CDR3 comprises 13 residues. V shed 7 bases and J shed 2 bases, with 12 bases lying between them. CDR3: CASNPPGAYEQYF. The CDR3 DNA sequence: TGTGCCAGCAACCCCCCAGGGGCCTACGAGCAGTACTTC.

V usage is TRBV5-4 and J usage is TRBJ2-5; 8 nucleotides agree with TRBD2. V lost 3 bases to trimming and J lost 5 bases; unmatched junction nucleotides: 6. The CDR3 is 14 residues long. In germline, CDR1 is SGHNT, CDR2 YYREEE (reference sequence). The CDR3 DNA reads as TGTGCCAGCAGCTCGGGGGGGGGCGGGGAGACCCAGTACTTC. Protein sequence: CASSSGGGGETQYF. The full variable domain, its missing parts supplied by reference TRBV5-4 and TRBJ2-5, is ETGVTQSPTHLIKTRGQQVTLRCSSQSGHNTVSWYQQALGQGPQFIFQYYREEENGRGNFPPRFSGLQFPNYSSELNVNALELDDSALYLCASSSGGGGETQYFGPGTRLLVL.

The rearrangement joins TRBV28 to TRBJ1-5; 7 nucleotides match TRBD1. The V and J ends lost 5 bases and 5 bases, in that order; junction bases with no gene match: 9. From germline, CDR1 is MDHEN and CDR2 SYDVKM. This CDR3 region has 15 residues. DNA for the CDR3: TGTGCCAGCAGTCCCGATGAGGGGGCAGATCAGCCCCAGCATTTT. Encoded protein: CASSPDEGADQPQHF.

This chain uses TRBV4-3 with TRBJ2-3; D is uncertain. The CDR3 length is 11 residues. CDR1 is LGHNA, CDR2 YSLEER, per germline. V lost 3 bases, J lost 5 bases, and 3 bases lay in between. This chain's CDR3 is CASSHLDTQYF. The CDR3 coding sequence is TGCGCCAGCAGCCATCTAGATACGCAGTATTTT.

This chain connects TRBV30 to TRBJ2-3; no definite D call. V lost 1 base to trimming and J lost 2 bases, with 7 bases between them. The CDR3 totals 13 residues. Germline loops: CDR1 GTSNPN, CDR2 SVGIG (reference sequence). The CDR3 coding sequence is TGTGCCTGGAGTGCAACTTCCACAGATACGCAGTATTTT. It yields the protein CAWSATSTDTQYF. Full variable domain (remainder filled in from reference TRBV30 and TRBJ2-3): SQTIHQWPATLVQPVGSPLSLECTVEGTSNPNLYWYRQAAGRGLQLLFYSVGIGQISSEVPQNLSASRPQDRQFILSSKKLLLSDSGFYLCAWSATSTDTQYFGPGTRLTVL.

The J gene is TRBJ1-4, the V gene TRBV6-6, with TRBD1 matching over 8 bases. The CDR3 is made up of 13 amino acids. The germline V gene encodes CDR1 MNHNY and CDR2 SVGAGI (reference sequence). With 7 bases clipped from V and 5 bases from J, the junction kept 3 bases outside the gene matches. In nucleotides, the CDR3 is TGTGCCAGCATTGGACAGGGAAATGAAAAACTGTTTTTT. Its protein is CASIGQGNEKLFF.

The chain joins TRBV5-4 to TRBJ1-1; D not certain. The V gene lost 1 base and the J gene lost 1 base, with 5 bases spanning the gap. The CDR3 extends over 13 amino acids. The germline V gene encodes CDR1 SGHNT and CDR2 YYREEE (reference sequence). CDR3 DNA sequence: TGTGCCAGCAGCTTGCTTAAGAACACTGAAGCTTTCTTT. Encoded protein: CASSLLKNTEAFF.

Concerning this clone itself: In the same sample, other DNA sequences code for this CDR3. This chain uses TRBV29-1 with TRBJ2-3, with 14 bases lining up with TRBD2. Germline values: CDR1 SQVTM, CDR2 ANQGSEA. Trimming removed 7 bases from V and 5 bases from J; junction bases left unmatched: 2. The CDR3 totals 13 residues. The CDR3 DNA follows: TGCAGCGCCGGACTAGCGGGGGGAGATACGCAGTATTTT. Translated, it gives CSAGLAGGDTQYF.

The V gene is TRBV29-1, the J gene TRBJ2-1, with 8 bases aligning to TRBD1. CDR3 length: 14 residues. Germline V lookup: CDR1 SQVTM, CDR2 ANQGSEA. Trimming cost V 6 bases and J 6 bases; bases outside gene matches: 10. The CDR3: CSVDPTGASNEQFF. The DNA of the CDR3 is TGCAGCGTGGACCCGACAGGGGCCAGCAATGAGCAGTTCTTC.

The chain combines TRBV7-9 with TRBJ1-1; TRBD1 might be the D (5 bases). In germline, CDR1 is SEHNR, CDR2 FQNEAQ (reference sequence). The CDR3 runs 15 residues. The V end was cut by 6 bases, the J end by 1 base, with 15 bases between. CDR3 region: CASSRQWSRNTEAFF. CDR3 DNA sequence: TGTGCCAGCAGTCGACAGTGGTCGCGGAACACTGAAGCTTTCTTT.

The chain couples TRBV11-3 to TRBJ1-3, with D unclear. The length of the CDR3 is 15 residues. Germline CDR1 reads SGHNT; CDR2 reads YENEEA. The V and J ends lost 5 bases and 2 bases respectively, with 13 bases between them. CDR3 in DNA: TGTGCCAGCAGCCCGGGAGGAGTTGCTGGAAACACCATATATTTT. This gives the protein CASSPGGVAGNTIYF.

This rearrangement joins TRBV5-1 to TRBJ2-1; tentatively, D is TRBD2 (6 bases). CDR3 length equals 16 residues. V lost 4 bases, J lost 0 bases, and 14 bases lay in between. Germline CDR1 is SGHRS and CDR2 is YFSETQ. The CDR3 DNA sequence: TGCGCCAGCAGCGGGGGACTGTTGAGCTCCTACAATGAGCAGTTCTTC. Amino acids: CASSGGLLSSYNEQFF.

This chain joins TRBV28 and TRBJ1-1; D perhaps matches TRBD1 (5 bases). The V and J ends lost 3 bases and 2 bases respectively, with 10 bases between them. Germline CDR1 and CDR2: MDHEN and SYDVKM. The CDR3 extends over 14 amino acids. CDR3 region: CASSLGQDNTEAFF. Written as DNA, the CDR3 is TGTGCCAGCAGTTTGGGGCAGGACAACACTGAAGCTTTCTTT.

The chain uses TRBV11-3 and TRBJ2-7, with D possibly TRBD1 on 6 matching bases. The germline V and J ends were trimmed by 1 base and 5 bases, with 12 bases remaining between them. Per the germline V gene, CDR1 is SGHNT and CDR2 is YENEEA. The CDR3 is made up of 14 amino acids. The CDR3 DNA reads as TGTGCCAGCAGCTTAGGCCAGGGGTGGGACGAGCAGTACTTC. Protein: CASSLGQGWDEQYF.

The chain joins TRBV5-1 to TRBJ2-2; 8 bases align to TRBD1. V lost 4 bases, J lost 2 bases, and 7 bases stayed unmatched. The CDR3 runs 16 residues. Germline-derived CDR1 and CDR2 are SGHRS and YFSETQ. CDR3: CASSPTGGFNTGELFF. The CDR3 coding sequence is TGCGCCAGCAGCCCTACAGGGGGTTTTAACACCGGGGAGCTGTTTTTT.